The entry below describes one TCR beta chain. No antigen is known for it. The method was immunoSEQ multiplex PCR; TCRdb's version includes in-frame clones alone and lacks a portion of them. The sample contains about 78,000 clones, roughly 97% of which appear only once. The CDR3 is 15 amino acids. CDR1 and CDR2 from the germline V gene are SGHRS and YFSETQ. These data come from a study of human thymus T cells. Points from the study as a whole: Blood and thymic repertoires both appeared biased in V and J gene usage. Unrelated individuals reportedly shared highly overlapping thymic TCR repertoires.

Thymus pieces cut out during corrective heart surgery were the tissue that was used. Infants, healthy and Finnish, who were having corrective surgery for congenital heart defects served as donors. This TCR came from a boy under two years old with a congenital heart defect but otherwise immunologically healthy. The chain combines TRBV5-1 with TRBJ2-5; 7 bases line up with TRBD2. With the DNA end fitting TRBJ2-7 better, the J assignment may be wrong. Material for sequencing was thymus tissue. The CDR3 coding sequence is TGCGCCAGCTCCACCCAGCGGGAATGGCCGGGCGAGCAGTACTTC. Encoded protein: CASSTQREWPGEQYF.